The present T cell receptor (beta chain) was sequenced within a study of control samples from healthy donors and cancer patients. Some clones are missing from TCRdb's copy, which holds only in-frame ones; the method was immunoSEQ multiplex PCR. The sample holds roughly 450,000 clones, about nine tenths seen once. Germline-derived CDR1 and CDR2 are KGHSH and LQKENI. Trimming left V 3 bases short and J 0 bases short, with 26 bases between. This CDR3 spans 20 amino acids. The sample taken for sequencing was PBMCs. The TCR comes from a man in his forties with head and neck cancer. The gene calls are TRBV18 and TRBJ1-2; D perhaps matches TRBD1 (6 bases). CDR3 residues: CASSPKQGVQVGLSNYGYTF. In nucleotides, the CDR3 is TGTGCCAGCTCACCCAAACAGGGAGTTCAAGTGGGGCTCTCTAACTATGGCTACACCTTC.